The 8 T cell receptor beta chains below come from one sample, sequenced in a study of blood T cell repertoires in COVID-19. Method: immunoSEQ multiplex PCR; TCRdb's copy keeps in-frame clones and lacks some. The table has roughly 240,000 clones, 86% seen once. Sequenced sample: PBMCs or T cells enriched from blood (not recorded which). The receptors come from a woman aged 45-59 years who had recovered from COVID-19.

The chain employs TRBV6-2 or TRBV6-3 and TRBJ1-1; a weak D match, TRBD1 (6 bases). Trimming took 5 bases from V and 1 from J, leaving 20 bases between them. This CDR3 has 17 amino acids. Germline V gene lookup returns CDR1 MNHEY and CDR2 SVGEGT. The CDR3 nucleotides are TGTGCCAGCAGTCCCAGGACAGCCAGCTACGGGAACACTGAAGCTTTCTTT. Protein sequence: CASSPRTASYGNTEAFF.

The V gene is TRBV3-1 (or the pseudogene TRBV3-2), the J gene TRBJ1-6; no firm D call. Germline V gene sequence: CDR1 LGHDT, CDR2 YNNKEL (reference sequence). The CDR3 has 13 amino acids. V gave up 0 bases and J gave up 11 bases, with 8 bases separating them. The CDR3 bases are TGTGCCAGCAGCCAAGATCCGCTAGCACCCCTCCACTTT. Amino acids: CASSQDPLAPLHF.

CDR3: CASSSAGGPWNEQFF. CDR3 DNA sequence: TGTGCCAGCAGTTCAGCGGGAGGGCCTTGGAATGAGCAGTTCTTC. V is TRBV2 and J is TRBJ2-1; TRBD2 agrees at 10 bases. Germline-derived CDR1 and CDR2 are SNHLY and FYNNEI. The V segment lost 5 bases and the J segment 7 bases; nucleotides outside the gene matches: 8. The CDR3 length is 15 residues.

In DNA, the CDR3 is TGTGCCAGCAGCGTAAGACTGGGTCGGGGAGAGACCCAGTACTTC. This sequence encodes CASSVRLGRGETQYF. The gene calls are TRBV7-9 and TRBJ2-5; weak D call: TRBD2 (5 bases). The CDR3 runs 15 residues. Germline V gives CDR1 SEHNR, CDR2 FQNEAQ (reference sequence). Trimming stripped 5 bases from V and 4 bases from J, with 17 bases between.

V is TRBV2 and J is TRBJ2-5; perhaps TRBD1 as D (5 bases). This CDR3 region has 12 residues. Trimming stripped 6 bases from V and 5 bases from J, with 10 bases between. Germline assignment: CDR1 SNHLY and CDR2 FYNNEI. CDR3 sequence reads: CASSPHRETQYF. As DNA, the CDR3 is TGTGCCAGCAGCCCACACAGGGAGACCCAGTACTTC. Together with reference TRBV2 and TRBJ2-5, the CDR3 gives the full variable domain: EPEVTQTPSHQVTQMGQEVILRCVPISNHLYFYWYRQILGQKVEFLVSFYNNEISEKSEIFDDQFSVERPDGSNFTLKIRSTKLEDSAMYFCASSPHRETQYFGPGTRLLVL.

Notes on this clone: Other DNA sequences from this sample encode an identical CDR3 as well. The V and J genes are TRBV15 and TRBJ2-2; maybe TRBD2 (5 bases). Germline lookup yields CDR1 LNHNV and CDR2 YYDKDF (reference sequence). The CDR3 covers 14 residues. V was pared by 0 bases and J by 6 bases, with 8 bases between. In DNA, the CDR3 is TGTGCCACCAGCAGAGATCGGGGTTCCGGGGAGCTGTTTTTT. Translation gives CATSRDRGSGELFF. Looking up the rest from reference TRBV15 and TRBJ2-2 gives the full variable domain: DAMVIQNPRYQVTQFGKPVTLSCSQTLNHNVMYWYQQKSSQAPKLLFHYYDKDFNNEADTPDNFQSRRPNTSFCFLDIRSPGLGDTAMYLCATSRDRGSGELFFGEGSRLTVL.

The chain couples TRBV18 to TRBJ2-7; TRBD2 is a possible D gene (5 bases). Trimming took 6 bases from V and 4 from J, leaving 31 bases between them. Germline CDR1 and CDR2: KGHSH and LQKENI. The CDR3 length is 19 residues. The CDR3 protein is CASSPYLTSPGILPYEQYF. CDR3 nucleotide sequence: TGTGCCAGCTCCCCCTATTTAACCTCCCCCGGGATTCTACCTTACGAGCAGTACTTC.

This clone was seen just once. The V gene is TRBV3-1 (or the pseudogene TRBV3-2), the J gene TRBJ2-7; possible D gene TRBD2, 5 bases. This CDR3 comprises 12 residues. Germline-derived CDR1 and CDR2 are LGHDT and YNNKEL (reference sequence). V lost 2 bases to trimming and J lost 7 bases, with 9 bases between them. The CDR3 region has the DNA TGTGCCAGCAGCCAAACCGGGAAGGAGCAGTACTTC. Amino acid sequence: CASSQTGKEQYF.